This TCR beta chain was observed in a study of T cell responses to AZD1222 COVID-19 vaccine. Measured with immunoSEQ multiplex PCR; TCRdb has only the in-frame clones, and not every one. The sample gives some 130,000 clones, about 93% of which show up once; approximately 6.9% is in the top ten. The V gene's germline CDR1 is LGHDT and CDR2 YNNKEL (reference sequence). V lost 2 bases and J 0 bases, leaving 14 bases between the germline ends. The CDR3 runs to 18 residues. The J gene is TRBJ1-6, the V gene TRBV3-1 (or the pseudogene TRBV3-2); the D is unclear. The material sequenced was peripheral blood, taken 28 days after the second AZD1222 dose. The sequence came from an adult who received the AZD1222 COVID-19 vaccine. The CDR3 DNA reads TGTGCCAGCAGCCAACGGCCGGCCAGGAGCTCCTATAATTCACCCCTCCACTTT. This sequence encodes CASSQRPARSSYNSPLHF.